The TCR beta chain described here comes from a study of CXCR3-negative and CXCR3-positive naive CD8 T cells. About the research overall: Each library gave roughly 1.5 +/- 0.3 million of about 150 million TRB reads.

Libraries of TRB cDNA were made by 5' RACE and carried UMIs. TCRdb reprocessed the 5' RACE reads and keeps a single row for each CDR3 protein, giving no DNA. This sample's table reports 130,000 to 150,000 distinct CDR3 sequences. Concerning this clonotype itself: Its cognate antigen is unknown.

The germline V gene has CDR1 MGHDK and CDR2 SYGVNS. The length of the CDR3 is 12 residues. Study findings and constraints: Similar levels of surface CD5 were seen between naive subsets; TCR strength was inferred from TRB CDR3 properties. A higher hydrophobicity marked the TRB CDR3s of CXCR3-positive naive cells versus CXCR3-negative naive cells.

The receptor was derived from a human donor in good health. Some clones in this sample may be carry-over from other donors' samples. Sequenced: naive CXCR3+ CD8+ T cells from blood. Subset of the sample: CD45RO-CCR7+CD27+CD95- naive CD8+ T cells expressing CXCR3 (TNR3+). The chain uses TRBV25-1 and TRBJ1-1; the TCRdb D gene call, TRBD1, has no DNA to confirm it. The CDR3 region is CASSEWGREAFF.